This T cell receptor (beta chain) appears in the sequencing data of a study of cytomegalovirus exposure and HLA in healthy donors. At the level of the study: A later analysis reported the 120 validation repertoires used the same platform as the 666 first-cohort repertoires. Points from the study as a whole: Specificity for CMV antigens was confirmed in vitro for a few of the CMV-associated chains. The majority of TCR sequences were rare, yet some public TCRs appeared in many donors.

Remarks on this clone: The antigen remains undetermined.

Method: immunoSEQ multiplex PCR; TCRdb's copy keeps in-frame clones and lacks some. The data hold around 130,000 clones, with 89% observed a single time. Sequenced material: PBMCs. The sequence was obtained from a man aged 30 to 45 in good health and CMV-seronegative.

The DNA for the CDR3 is TGTGCCAGCAGTCCGGGACAGGGGGCGTACGAGCAGTACTTC. This encodes CASSPGQGAYEQYF. The chain recombines TRBV7-6 with TRBJ2-7; 12 bases agree with TRBD1. J gave up 4 bases and V 6 bases, and 4 bases lay outside the gene matches. The CDR3 is made up of 14 amino acids. Per germline, CDR1 SGHVS and CDR2 FNYEAQ.